The source of this T cell receptor (beta chain) is a study of T cells in Graves' hyperthyroidism and ophthalmopathy. Whole-study findings and limits: In validation, the model predicted ophthalmopathy. These predictions came a median about 6.2 months before onset.

V lost 4 bases, J lost 2 bases, and 15 bases lay in between. This CDR3 contains 14 residues. Germline CDR1 DFQATT, CDR2 SNEGSKA (reference sequence). Amplification of TCR beta CDR3 regions used RNA as the template. HTBI primers were the set used in a first-round RT-PCR of the TCR CDR3. Each CDR3 protein is one row after TCRdb ran MiXCR on the multiplex PCR reads. This sample yields more than 600,000 distinct CDR3 sequences, of which roughly 15% are seen a single time; around 8% belongs to the top ten. Notes on this clonotype: Its antigen is currently unknown.

Source material: blood. This TCR was recovered from a man aged 18 to 35 with Graves' hyperthyroidism. The J gene is TRBJ2-7, the V gene TRBV20-1; TRBD2 is a possible D gene (5 bases). The CDR3 protein is CSAMTPDGTYEQYF. In DNA, the CDR3 is TGCAGTGCTATGACTCCGGACGGGACCTACGAGCAGTACTTC.